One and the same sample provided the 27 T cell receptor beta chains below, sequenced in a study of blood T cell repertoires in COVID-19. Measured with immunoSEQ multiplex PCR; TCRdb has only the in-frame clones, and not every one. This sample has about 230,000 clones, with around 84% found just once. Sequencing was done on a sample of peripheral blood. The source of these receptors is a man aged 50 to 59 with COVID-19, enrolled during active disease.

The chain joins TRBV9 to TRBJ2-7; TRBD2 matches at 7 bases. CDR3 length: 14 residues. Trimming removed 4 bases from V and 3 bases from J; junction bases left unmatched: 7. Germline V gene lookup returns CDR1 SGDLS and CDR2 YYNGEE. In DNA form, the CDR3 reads TGTGCCAGCAGCCCGACTAGCCTCAACTACGAGCAGTACTTC. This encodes CASSPTSLNYEQYF.

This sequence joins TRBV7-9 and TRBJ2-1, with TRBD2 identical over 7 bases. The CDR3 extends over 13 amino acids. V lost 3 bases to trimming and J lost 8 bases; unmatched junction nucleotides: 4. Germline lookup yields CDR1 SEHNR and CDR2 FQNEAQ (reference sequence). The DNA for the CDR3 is TGTGCCAGCAGCTTGGGAGGGTTGGATGAGCAGTTCTTC. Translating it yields CASSLGGLDEQFF.

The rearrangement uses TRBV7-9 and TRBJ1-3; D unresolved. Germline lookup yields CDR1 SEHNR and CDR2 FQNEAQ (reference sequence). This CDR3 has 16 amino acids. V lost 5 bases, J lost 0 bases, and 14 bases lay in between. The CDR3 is CASSRVAGSSGNTIYF. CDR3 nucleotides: TGTGCCAGCAGCCGGGTGGCGGGCTCCTCTGGAAACACCATATATTTT.

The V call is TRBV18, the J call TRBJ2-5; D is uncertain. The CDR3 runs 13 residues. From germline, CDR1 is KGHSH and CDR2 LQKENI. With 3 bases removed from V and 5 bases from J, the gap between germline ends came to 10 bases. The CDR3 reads CASSPAIGETQYF. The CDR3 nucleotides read TGTGCCAGCTCACCGGCGATCGGGGAGACCCAGTACTTC.

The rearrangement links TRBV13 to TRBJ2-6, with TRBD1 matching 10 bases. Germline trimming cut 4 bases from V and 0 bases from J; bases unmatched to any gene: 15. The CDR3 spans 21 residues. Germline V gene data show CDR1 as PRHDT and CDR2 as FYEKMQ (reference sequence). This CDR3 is CASSWTSGTGVLSSGANVLTF. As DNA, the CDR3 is TGTGCCAGCAGCTGGACGTCCGGGACAGGGGTCTTAAGCTCTGGGGCCAACGTCCTGACTTTC.

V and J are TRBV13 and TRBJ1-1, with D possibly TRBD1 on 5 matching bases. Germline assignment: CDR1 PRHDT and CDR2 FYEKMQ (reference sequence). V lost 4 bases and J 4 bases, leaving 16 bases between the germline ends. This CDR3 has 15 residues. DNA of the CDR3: TGTGCCAGCAGCTATGGTGGGCCCGGGGGCACTGAAGCTTTCTTT. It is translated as CASSYGGPGGTEAFF.

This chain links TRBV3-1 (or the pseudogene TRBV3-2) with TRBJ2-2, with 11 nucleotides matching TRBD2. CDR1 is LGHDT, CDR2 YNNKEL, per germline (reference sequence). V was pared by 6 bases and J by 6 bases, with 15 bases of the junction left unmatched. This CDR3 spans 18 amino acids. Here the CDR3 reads CASSPTPTTSGTAGELFF. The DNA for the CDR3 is TGTGCCAGCAGTCCCACACCGACGACTAGCGGGACCGCCGGGGAGCTGTTTTTT.

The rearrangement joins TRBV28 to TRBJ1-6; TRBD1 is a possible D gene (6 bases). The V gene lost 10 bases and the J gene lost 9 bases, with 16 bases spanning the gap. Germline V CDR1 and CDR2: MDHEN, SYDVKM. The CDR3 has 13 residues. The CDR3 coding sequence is TGTGCCACAGGGGAGTTGGTTGGTTCACCCCTCCACTTT. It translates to CATGELVGSPLHF. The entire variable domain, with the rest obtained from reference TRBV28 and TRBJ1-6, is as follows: DVKVTQSSRYLVKRTGEKVFLECVQDMDHENMFWYRQDPGLGLRLIYFSYDVKMKEKGDIPEGYSVSREKKERFSLILESASTNQTSMYLCATGELVGSPLHFGNGTRLTVT.

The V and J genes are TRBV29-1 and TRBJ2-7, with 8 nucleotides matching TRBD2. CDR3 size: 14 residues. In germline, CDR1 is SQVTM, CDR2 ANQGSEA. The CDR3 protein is CTVAPVAGKNEQYF. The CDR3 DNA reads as TGCACCGTCGCCCCAGTAGCGGGGAAAAACGAGCAGTACTTC.

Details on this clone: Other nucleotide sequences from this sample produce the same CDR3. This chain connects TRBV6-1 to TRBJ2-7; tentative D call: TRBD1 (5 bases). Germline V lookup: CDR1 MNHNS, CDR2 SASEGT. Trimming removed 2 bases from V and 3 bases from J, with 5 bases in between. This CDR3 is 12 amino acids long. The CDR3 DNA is TGTGCCAGCAGTGAAAGGGGCTACGAGCAGTACTTC. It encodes CASSERGYEQYF.

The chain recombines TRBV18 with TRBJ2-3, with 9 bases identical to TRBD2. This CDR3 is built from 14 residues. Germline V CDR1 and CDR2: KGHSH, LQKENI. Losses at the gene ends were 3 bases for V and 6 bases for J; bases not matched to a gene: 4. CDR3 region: CASSPLAGADTQYF. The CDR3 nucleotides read TGTGCCAGCTCACCCTTAGCGGGGGCGGATACGCAGTATTTT.

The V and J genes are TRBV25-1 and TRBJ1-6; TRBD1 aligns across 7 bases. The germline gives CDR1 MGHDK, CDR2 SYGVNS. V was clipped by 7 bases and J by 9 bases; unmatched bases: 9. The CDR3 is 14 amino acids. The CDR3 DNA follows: TGTGCCAGCACTGGAAGGGGGCAAGGTTCACCCCTCCACTTT. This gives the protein CASTGRGQGSPLHF.

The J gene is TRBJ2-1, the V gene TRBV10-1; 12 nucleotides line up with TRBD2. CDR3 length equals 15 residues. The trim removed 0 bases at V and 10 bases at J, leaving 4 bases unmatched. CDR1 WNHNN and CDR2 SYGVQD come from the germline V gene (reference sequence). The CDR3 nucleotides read TGCGCCAGCAGTGAGTCCCCGACTAGCGGGAGCGAGCAGTTCTTC. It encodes CASSESPTSGSEQFF.

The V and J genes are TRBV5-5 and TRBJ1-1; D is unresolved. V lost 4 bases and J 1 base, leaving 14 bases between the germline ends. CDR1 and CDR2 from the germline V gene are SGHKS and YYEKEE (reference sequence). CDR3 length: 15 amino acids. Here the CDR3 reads CASSPISPGNTEAFF. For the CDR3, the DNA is TGTGCCAGCAGCCCCATATCGCCGGGGAACACTGAAGCTTTCTTT.

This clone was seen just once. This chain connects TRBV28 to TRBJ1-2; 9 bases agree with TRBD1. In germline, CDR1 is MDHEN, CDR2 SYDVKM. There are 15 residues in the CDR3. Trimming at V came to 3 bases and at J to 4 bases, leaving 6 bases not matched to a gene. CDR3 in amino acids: CASSFRQGVLYGYTF. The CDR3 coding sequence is TGTGCCAGCAGTTTTAGACAGGGGGTTCTCTATGGCTACACCTTC.

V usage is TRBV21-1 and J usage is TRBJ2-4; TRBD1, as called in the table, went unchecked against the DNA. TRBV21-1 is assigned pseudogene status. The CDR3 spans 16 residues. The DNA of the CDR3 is TGTGCCAGCAGCAGGACCACACGGGACAGGGGAAACATTCAGTACTTC. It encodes CASSRTTRDRGNIQYF.

In DNA, the CDR3 is TGTGCCAGCAGTGAATGGTACAGGGAGGGGGCAACTAATGAAAAACTGTTTTTT. Its protein product is CASSEWYREGATNEKLFF. The chain combines TRBV6-1 with TRBJ1-4; D is perhaps TRBD1 (6 bases). The CDR3 contains 18 residues. Trimming pared 2 bases from V and 0 bases from J, leaving 16 bases between. Looked up from germline, CDR1 is MNHNS and CDR2 is SASEGT.

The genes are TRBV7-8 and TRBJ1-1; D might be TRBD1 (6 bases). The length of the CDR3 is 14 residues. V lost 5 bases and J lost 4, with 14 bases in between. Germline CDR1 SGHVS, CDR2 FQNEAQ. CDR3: CASSAGQIGTEAFF. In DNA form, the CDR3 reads TGTGCCAGCAGCGCTGGACAGATCGGCACTGAAGCTTTCTTT.

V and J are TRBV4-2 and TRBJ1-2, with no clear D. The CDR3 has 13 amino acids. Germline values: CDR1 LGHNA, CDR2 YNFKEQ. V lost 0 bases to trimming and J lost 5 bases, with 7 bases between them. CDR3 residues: CASSQDRLYGYTF. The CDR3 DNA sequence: TGTGCCAGCAGCCAAGACAGGCTTTATGGCTACACCTTC.

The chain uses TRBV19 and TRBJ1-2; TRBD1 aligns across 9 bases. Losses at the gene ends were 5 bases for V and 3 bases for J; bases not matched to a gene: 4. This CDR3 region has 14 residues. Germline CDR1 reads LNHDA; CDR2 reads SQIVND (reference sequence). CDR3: CASSRTGGYYGYTF. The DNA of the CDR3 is TGTGCCAGTAGTCGTACAGGGGGCTACTATGGCTACACCTTC. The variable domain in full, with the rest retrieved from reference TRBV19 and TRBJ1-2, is DGGITQSPKYLFRKEGQNVTLSCEQNLNHDAMYWYRQDPGQGLRLIYYSQIVNDFQKGDIAEGYSVSREKKESFPLTVTSAQKNPTAFYLCASSRTGGYYGYTFGSGTRLTVV.

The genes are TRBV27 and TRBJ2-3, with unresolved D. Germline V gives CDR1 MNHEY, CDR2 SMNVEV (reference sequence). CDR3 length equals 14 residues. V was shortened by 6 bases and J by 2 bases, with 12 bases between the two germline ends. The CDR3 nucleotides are TGTGCCAGCAGAAGACGACATCACACAGATACGCAGTATTTT. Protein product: CASRRRHHTDTQYF.

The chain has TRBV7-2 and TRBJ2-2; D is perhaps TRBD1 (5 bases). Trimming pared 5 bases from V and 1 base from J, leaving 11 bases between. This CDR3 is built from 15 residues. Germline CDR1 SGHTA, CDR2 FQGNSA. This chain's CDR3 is CASSKDQGNTGELFF. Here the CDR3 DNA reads TGTGCCAGCAGCAAGGACCAGGGGAACACCGGGGAGCTGTTTTTT.

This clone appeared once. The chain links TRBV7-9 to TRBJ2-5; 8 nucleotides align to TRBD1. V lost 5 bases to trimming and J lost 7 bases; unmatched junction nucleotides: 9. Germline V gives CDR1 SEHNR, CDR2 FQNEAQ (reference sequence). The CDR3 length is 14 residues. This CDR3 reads CASSPRTGPRTQYF. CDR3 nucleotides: TGTGCCAGCAGCCCCCGGACAGGGCCGAGGACCCAGTACTTC.

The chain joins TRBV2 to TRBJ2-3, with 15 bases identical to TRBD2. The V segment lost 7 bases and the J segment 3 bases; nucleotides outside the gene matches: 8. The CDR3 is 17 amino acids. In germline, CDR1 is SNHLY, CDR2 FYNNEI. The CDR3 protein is CASKRWTSGRETDTQYF. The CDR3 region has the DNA TGTGCCAGCAAACGATGGACTAGCGGGAGGGAGACAGATACGCAGTATTTT.

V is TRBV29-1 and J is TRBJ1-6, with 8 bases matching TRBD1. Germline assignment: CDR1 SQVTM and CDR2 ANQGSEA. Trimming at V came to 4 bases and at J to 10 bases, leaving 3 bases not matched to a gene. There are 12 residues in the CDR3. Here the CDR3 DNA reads TGCAGCGTTGGGTCAGGGGGCTCACCCCTCCACTTT. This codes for CSVGSGGSPLHF.

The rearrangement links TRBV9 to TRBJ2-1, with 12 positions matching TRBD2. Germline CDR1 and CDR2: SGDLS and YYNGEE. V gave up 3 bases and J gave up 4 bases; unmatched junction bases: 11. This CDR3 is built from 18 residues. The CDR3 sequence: CASSEPRTGLAGYNEQFF. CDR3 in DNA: TGTGCCAGCAGCGAGCCTCGAACAGGACTAGCGGGATACAATGAGCAGTTCTTC. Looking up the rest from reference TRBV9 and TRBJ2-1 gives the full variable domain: DSGVTQTPKHLITATGQRVTLRCSPRSGDLSVYWYQQSLDQGLQFLIQYYNGEERAKGNILERFSAQQFPDLHSELNLSSLELGDSALYFCASSEPRTGLAGYNEQFFGPGTRLTVL.

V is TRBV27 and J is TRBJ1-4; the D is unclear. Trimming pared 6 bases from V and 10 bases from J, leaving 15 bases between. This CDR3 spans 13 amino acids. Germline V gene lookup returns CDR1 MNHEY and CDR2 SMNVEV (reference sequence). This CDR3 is CASRIPAGGKLFF. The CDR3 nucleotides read TGTGCCAGCAGGATCCCCGCCGGAGGAAAACTGTTTTTT.